The source of this T cell receptor beta chain is a study of T cell clones after liver transplantation. Study overall: A pre-transplant mixed lymphocyte reaction with TCRbeta sequencing defined graft-donor-reactive clones followed in post-transplant blood. Study-wide results and limits: These preliminary findings come from unstandardized post-transplant sampling times.

Repertoires were generated with immunoSEQ multiplex PCR, while TCRdb's copy carries only in-frame clones and drops some. The data contain under 60,000 clones, 70% to 75% of them singletons. Note on this clone: Its target is not known.

The CDR3 sequence is 14 residues long. Germline V gene lookup returns CDR1 SGHNT and CDR2 YYREEE (reference sequence). Trimming pared 4 bases from V and 3 bases from J, leaving 13 bases between. This chain uses TRBV5-4 with TRBJ1-1; a possible D gene is TRBD1 (5 bases). The sequenced sample was CD4+ T cells from blood, obtained at the 22-month timepoint. The TCR was taken from a human patient who received a liver transplant. Some T cells could come from the graft donor. The CDR3 region is CASSLGGADTEAFF. CDR3 DNA: TGTGCCAGCAGCCTGGGAGGGGCGGACACTGAAGCTTTCTTT. Combining the CDR3 with reference TRBV5-4 and TRBJ1-1 gives the whole variable domain ETGVTQSPTHLIKTRGQQVTLRCSSQSGHNTVSWYQQALGQGPQFIFQYYREEENGRGNFPPRFSGLQFPNYSSELNVNALELDDSALYLCASSLGGADTEAFFGQGTRLTVV.